Below are 7 T cell receptor beta chains sequenced from a single sample in a study of cytomegalovirus exposure and HLA in healthy donors. The PCR used 60 Vbeta and 13 Jbeta primers. The table came from immunoSEQ multiplex PCR; TCRdb's copy has only in-frame clones and leaves some out. The sample's table shows 100,000 to 150,000 clones. The sequenced material came from PBMCs. These receptors originate from a woman between 40 and 50 years old in good health and CMV-seronegative.

V and J are TRBV4-1 and TRBJ2-5; D may be TRBD2 (5 bases). The V and J ends lost 2 bases and 2 bases respectively, with 12 bases between them. CDR3 length equals 15 residues. Germline V gene lookup returns CDR1 MGHRA and CDR2 YSYEKL. As DNA, the CDR3 is TGCGCCAGCAGCCAACTCAGCCGGGGACAAGAGACCCAGTACTTC. This encodes CASSQLSRGQETQYF.

The chain recombines TRBV5-1 with TRBJ1-1; 7 bases fit TRBD1. Trimming cost V 4 bases and J 0 bases; bases outside gene matches: 9. CDR3 length: 16 amino acids. Looked up from germline, CDR1 is SGHRS and CDR2 is YFSETQ. CDR3 bases: TGCGCCAGCAGCGTGGGACAGCCCTCTATGAACACTGAAGCTTTCTTT. It specifies CASSVGQPSMNTEAFF.

The J gene is TRBJ2-2, the V gene TRBV6-1; TRBD1 matches at 8 bases. CDR3 size: 14 residues. With V trimmed by 3 bases and J by 5 bases, 2 bases remained unmatched. Per germline, CDR1 MNHNS and CDR2 SASEGT. The CDR3 DNA reads as TGTGCCAGCAGTGACAGGGGGCGAACCGGGGAGCTGTTTTTT. It translates to CASSDRGRTGELFF.

The rearrangement uses TRBV14 and TRBJ2-3; TRBD2 might be the D (5 bases). V gave up 6 bases and J gave up 4 bases, with 14 bases separating them. The germline V gene has CDR1 SGHDN and CDR2 FVKESK. CDR3 length: 14 residues. CDR3: CASSRNRGADTQYF. In DNA form, the CDR3 reads TGTGCCAGCAGTCGAAATCGGGGAGCAGATACGCAGTATTTT. Based on the CDR3 plus reference TRBV14 and TRBJ2-3, the full variable domain is EAGVTQFPSHSVIEKGQTVTLRCDPISGHDNLYWYRRVMGKEIKFLLHFVKESKQDESGMPNNRFLAERTGGTYSTLKVQPAELEDSGVYFCASSRNRGADTQYFGPGTRLTVL.

The rearrangement links TRBV6-1 to TRBJ2-2; D is possibly TRBD1 (6 bases). This CDR3 is 18 amino acids long. From germline, CDR1 is MNHNS and CDR2 SASEGT. The V end was cut by 3 bases, the J end by 5 bases, with 22 bases between. The CDR3 nucleotides are TGTGCCAGCAGTGAGTCCGCTGCGGCAGGGGCGCGGACCGGGGAGCTGTTTTTT. Its protein is CASSESAAAGARTGELFF.

Of note for this clone: The junction does not match germline at one end; this may be a read error. The V gene is TRBV5-5, the J gene TRBJ1-2, with 10 bases matching TRBD1. CDR1 and CDR2 (germline): SGHKS, YYEKEE (reference sequence). This CDR3 spans 12 amino acids. CDR3 loop: CASSVSTGQGDF. The CDR3, as DNA: TGTGCCAGCAGCGTGTCCACCGGACAGGGGGACTTC.

The chain uses TRBV7-9 and TRBJ1-4; TRBD1 aligns across 9 bases. The V gene end was trimmed by 4 bases and the J gene end by 8 bases; junction bases not matched to a gene: 11. The CDR3 length is 16 residues. CDR1 SEHNR and CDR2 FQNEAQ come from the germline V gene (reference sequence). CDR3 nucleotide sequence: TGTGCCAGCAGCTCCGAGTGGACAGGGGTGGGCGAAAAACTGTTTTTT. Translating it yields CASSSEWTGVGEKLFF.